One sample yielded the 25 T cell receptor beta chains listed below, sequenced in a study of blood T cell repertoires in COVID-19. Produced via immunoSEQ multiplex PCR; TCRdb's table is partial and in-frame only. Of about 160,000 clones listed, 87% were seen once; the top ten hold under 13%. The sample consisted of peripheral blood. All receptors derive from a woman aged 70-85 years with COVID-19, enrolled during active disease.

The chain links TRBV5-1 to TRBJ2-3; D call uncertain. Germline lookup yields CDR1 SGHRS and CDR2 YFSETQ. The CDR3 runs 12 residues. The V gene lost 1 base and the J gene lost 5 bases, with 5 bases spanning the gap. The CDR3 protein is CASSLSGDTQYF. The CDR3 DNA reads TGCGCCAGCAGCTTGTCCGGAGATACGCAGTATTTT.

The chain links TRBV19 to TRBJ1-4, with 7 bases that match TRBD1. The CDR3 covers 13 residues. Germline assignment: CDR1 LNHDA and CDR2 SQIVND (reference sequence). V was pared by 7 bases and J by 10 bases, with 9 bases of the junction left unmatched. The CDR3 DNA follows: TGTGCCAGTAACCCGGGACAGCTGGGAAAACTGTTTTTT. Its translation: CASNPGQLGKLFF.

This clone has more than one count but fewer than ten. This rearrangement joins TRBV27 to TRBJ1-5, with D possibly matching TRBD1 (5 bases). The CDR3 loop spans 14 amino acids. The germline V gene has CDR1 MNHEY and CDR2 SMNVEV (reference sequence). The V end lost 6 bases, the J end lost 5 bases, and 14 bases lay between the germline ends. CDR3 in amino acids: CASSPWGGHQPQHF. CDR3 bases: TGTGCCAGCAGCCCTTGGGGGGGTCATCAGCCCCAGCATTTT.

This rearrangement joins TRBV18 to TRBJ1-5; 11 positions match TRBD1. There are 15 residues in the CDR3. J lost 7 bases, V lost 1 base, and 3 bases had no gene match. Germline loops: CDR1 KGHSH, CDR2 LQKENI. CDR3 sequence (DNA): TGTGCCAGCTCACCACGGACAGGGGGCGCGCAGCCCCAGCATTTT. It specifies CASSPRTGGAQPQHF.

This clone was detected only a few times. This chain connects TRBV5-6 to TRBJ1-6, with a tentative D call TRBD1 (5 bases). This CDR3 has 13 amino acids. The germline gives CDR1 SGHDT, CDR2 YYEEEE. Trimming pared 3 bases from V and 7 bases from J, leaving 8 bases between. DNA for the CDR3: TGTGCCAGCAGCTGGAGGGACAATTCACCCCTCCACTTT. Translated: CASSWRDNSPLHF.

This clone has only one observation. In DNA form, the CDR3 reads TGTGCCAGTAGCTCCCAGCGGGACCTCACAGATACGCAGTATTTT. Protein sequence: CASSSQRDLTDTQYF. This chain connects TRBV19 to TRBJ2-3; 7 bases are a match to TRBD2. Germline values: CDR1 LNHDA, CDR2 SQIVND (reference sequence). Trimming took 6 bases from V and 2 from J; bases not matched to a gene: 8. This CDR3 comprises 15 residues.

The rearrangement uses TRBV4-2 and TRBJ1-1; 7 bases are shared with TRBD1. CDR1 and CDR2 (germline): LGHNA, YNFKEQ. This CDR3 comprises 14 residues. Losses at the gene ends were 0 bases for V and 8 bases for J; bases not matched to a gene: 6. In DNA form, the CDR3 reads TGTGCCAGCAGCCAAGAGTACAGGGGAACCGAAGCTTTCTTT. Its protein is CASSQEYRGTEAFF.

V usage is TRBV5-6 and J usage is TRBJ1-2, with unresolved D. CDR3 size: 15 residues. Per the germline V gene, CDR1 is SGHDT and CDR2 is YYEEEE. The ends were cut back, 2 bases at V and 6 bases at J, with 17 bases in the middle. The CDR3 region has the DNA TGTGCCAGCAGCTTAATCGGGGTAGTCAGACATGGCTACACCTTC. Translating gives CASSLIGVVRHGYTF. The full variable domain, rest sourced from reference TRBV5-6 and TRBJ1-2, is DAGVTQSPTHLIKTRGQQVTLRCSPKSGHDTVSWYQQALGQGPQFIFQYYEEEERQRGNFPDRFSGHQFPNYSSELNVNALLLGDSALYLCASSLIGVVRHGYTFGSGTRLTVV.

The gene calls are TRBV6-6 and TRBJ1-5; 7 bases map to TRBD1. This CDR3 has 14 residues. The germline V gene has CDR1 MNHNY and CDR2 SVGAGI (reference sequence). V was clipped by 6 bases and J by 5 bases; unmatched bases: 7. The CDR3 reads CASRLGDRDQPQHF. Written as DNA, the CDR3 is TGTGCCAGCAGACTCGGCGACAGGGATCAGCCCCAGCATTTT.

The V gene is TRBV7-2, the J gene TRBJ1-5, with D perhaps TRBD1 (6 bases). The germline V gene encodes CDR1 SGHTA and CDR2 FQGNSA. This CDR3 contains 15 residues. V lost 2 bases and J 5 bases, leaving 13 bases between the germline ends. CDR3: CASSLYAGADQPQHF. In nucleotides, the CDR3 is TGTGCCAGCAGCTTATATGCAGGGGCTGATCAGCCCCAGCATTTT.

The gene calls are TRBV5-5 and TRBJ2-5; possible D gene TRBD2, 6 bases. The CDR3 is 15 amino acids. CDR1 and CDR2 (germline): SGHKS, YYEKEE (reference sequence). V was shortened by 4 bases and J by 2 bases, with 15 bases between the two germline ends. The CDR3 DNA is TGTGCCAGCAGCGGCGGGGTGATCCGACAAGAGACCCAGTACTTC. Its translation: CASSGGVIRQETQYF.

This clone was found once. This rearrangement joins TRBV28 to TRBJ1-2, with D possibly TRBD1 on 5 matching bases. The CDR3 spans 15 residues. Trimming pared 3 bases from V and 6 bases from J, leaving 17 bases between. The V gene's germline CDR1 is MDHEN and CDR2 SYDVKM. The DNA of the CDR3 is TGTGCCAGCAGTTTCAATCGGGGGGGAAGGGATGGCTACACCTTC. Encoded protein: CASSFNRGGRDGYTF.

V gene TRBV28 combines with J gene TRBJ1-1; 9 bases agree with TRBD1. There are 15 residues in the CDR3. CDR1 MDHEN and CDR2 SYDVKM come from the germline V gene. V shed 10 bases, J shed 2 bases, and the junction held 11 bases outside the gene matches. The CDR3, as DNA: TGTGCCACCTCACTTTGGGGACAGGGTAACACTGAAGCTTTCTTT. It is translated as CATSLWGQGNTEAFF.

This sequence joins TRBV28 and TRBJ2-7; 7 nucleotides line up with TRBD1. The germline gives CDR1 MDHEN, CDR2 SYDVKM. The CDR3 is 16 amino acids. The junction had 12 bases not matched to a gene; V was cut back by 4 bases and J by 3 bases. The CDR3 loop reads CASSSHRGLTYYEQYF. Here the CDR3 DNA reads TGTGCCAGCAGTTCCCACAGGGGTTTGACTTACTACGAGCAGTACTTC.

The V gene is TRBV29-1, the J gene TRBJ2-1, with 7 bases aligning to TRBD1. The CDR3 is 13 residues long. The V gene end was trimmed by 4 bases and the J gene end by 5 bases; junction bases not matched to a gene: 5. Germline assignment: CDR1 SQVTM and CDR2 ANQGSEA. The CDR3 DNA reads TGCAGCGTTGCGGCACAGGGGAACAATGAGCAGTTCTTC. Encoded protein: CSVAAQGNNEQFF.

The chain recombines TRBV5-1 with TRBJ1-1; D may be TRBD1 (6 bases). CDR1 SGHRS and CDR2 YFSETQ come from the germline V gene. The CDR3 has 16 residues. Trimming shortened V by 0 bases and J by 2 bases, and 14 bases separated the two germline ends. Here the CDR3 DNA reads TGCGCCAGCAGCTTGGGCGTAAGACAGGACAACACTGAAGCTTTCTTT. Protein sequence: CASSLGVRQDNTEAFF.

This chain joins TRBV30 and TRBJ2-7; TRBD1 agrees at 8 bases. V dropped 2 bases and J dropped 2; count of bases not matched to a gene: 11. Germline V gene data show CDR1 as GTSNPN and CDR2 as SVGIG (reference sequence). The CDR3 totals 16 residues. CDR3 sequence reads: CAWSSYWGQVPYEQYF. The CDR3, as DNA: TGTGCCTGGAGTTCCTACTGGGGACAGGTGCCCTACGAGCAGTACTTC.

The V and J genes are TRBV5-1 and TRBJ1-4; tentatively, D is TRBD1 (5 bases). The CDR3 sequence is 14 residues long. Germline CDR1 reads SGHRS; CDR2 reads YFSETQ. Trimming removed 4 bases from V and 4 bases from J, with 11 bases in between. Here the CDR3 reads CASSRDGSNEKLFF. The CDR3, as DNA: TGCGCCAGCAGCCGGGACGGGAGTAATGAAAAACTGTTTTTT.

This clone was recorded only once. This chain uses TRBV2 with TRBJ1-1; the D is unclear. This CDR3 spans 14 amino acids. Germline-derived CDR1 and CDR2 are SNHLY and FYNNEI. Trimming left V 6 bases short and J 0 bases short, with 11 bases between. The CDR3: CASSPTGLNTEAFF. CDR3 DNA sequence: TGTGCCAGCAGCCCTACCGGTCTGAACACTGAAGCTTTCTTT.

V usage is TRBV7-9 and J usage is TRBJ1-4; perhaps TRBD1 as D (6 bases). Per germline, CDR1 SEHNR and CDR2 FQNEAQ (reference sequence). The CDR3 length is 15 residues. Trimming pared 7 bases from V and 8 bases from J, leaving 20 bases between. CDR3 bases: TGTGCCAGCACCCCGGGGGGCAGGGGTAACGAAAAACTGTTTTTT. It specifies CASTPGGRGNEKLFF.

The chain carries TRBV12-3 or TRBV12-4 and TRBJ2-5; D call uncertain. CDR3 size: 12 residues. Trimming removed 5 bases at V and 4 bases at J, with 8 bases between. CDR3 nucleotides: TGTGCCAGCAGTCCCTTTCGAGAGACCCAGTACTTC. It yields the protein CASSPFRETQYF.

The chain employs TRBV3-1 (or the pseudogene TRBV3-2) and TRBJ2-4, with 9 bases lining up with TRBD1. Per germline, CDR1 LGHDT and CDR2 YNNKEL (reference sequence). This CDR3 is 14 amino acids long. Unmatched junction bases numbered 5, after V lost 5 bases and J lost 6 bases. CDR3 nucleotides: TGTGCCAGCAGCGCCCGGGACAGGGCAAACATTCAGTACTTC. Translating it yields CASSARDRANIQYF.

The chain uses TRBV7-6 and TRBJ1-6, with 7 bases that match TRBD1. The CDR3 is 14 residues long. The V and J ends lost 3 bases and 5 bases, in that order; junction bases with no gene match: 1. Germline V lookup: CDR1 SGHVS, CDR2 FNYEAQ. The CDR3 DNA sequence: TGTGCCAGCAGCTTCGGGACAGATAATTCACCCCTCCACTTT. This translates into CASSFGTDNSPLHF.

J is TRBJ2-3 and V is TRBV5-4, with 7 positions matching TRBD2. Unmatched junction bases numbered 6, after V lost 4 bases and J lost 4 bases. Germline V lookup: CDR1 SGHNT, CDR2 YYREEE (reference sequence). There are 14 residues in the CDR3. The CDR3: CASSPWGGPDTQYF. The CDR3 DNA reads TGTGCCAGCAGCCCCTGGGGGGGTCCAGATACGCAGTATTTT.

The CDR3 DNA sequence: TGTGCCAGCTCCTCCAGGGGCTCTGGAAACACCATATATTTT. Translated, it gives CASSSRGSGNTIYF. The chain is built from TRBV27 and TRBJ1-3, with D perhaps TRBD1 (6 bases). Trimming took off 8 bases at V and 0 bases at J, with 11 bases between the two ends. This CDR3 is 14 amino acids long. From germline, CDR1 is MNHEY and CDR2 SMNVEV (reference sequence).